The 21 T cell receptor beta chains reported below all come from one sample, sequenced in a study of spatial heterogeneity in lung cancer. General study results and limits: Expanded alpha and beta TCR counts within tumors tracked tumor mutation counts.

Time point indicated: sample taken at primary tumor resection. TCRdb re-called the 5' RACE reads through MiXCR, storing one row per CDR3 protein. This table has 13,000 or so distinct CDR3 sequences, 4.5% to 7% appearing once. Which antigens these TCRs recognize remains unknown. The starting material was lung tumor tissue, obtained at surgery. The receptor source for this set is a female donor with early-stage non-small cell lung cancer.

There are many counts of this clonotype. With the library built for alpha chains, this beta chain is off target and its frequency is not meaningful. In DNA, the CDR3 is TGTGCCAGCAGTACCACCCGTGGCCGGGACAGACCCTACGAGCAGTACTTC. Its translation: CASSTTRGRDRPYEQYF. The rearrangement links TRBV28 to TRBJ2-7; TRBD1 agrees at 7 bases. V was clipped by 5 bases and J by 2 bases; unmatched bases: 15. CDR3 length: 17 residues. Germline V gives CDR1 MDHEN, CDR2 SYDVKM.

This clonotype was counted many times. The size of this beta chain means little, since it is a stray read in a library made for alpha chains. V usage is TRBV6-2 or TRBV6-3 and J usage is TRBJ2-6; 7 nucleotides agree with TRBD1. J was trimmed by 0 bases and V by 5 bases; bases with no gene match: 7. The CDR3 runs to 17 residues. Germline V CDR1 and CDR2: MNHEY, SVGEGT. CDR3 DNA sequence: TGTGCCAGCAGTAACAGGGGCCCCCTCTCTGGGGCCAACGTCCTGACTTTC. It encodes CASSNRGPLSGANVLTF.

This clonotype occurred many times. This beta chain is a stray sequence in a library constructed for alpha chains; its clone size is not meaningful. The chain uses TRBV12-3 or TRBV12-4 and TRBJ2-7; D is ambiguous. There are 12 residues in the CDR3. The V gene lost 3 bases and the J gene lost 9 bases, with 12 bases spanning the gap. DNA of the CDR3: TGTGCCAGCAGTTTCGAGCGTTTTGGGCAGTACTTC. Translated: CASSFERFGQYF.

This clonotype was seen ten or more times. This beta chain is off target for a library built for alpha chains, so its abundance means little. V usage is TRBV11-2 and J usage is TRBJ2-1; D unresolved. CDR3 length: 11 amino acids. Germline lookup yields CDR1 SGHAT and CDR2 FQNNGV. The V end was cut by 4 bases, the J end by 7 bases, with 5 bases between. The CDR3 bases are TGTGCCAGCAGCTCTAATAATGAGCAGTTCTTC. It is translated as CASSSNNEQFF.

In its sample, this clonotype was seen many times. A library made for alpha chains picked up this beta chain off target, so its size means little. V and J are TRBV7-2 and TRBJ2-1, with TRBD2 identical over 9 bases. The ends lost 5 bases at V and 6 bases at J; junction bases unmatched: 14. The CDR3 is 17 residues long. Germline V lookup: CDR1 SGHTA, CDR2 FQGNSA. The CDR3 bases are TGTGCCAGCAGCCCTCCATCTGGCGGGGGGGCGTCCAATGAGCAGTTCTTC. The encoded protein is CASSPPSGGGASNEQFF.

The table lists this clonotype with many counts. This beta chain appears as a stray read in a library generated for alpha chains; its size is not informative. J is TRBJ1-2 and V is TRBV20-1, with 10 bases identical to TRBD1. Germline-derived CDR1 and CDR2 are DFQATT and SNEGSKA (reference sequence). The CDR3 covers 14 residues. The ends lost 4 bases at V and 1 base at J; junction bases unmatched: 3. The CDR3 reads CSANRDRGNYGYTF. CDR3 nucleotides: TGCAGTGCTAACCGGGACAGGGGTAACTATGGCTACACCTTC.

This clonotype was counted at least ten times. This beta chain represents an off-target read in a library built for alpha chains; its size is of limited meaning. The V gene is TRBV6-5, the J gene TRBJ1-1; no clear D gene. Germline assignment: CDR1 MNHEY and CDR2 SVGAGI. The germline V and J ends were trimmed by 6 bases and 0 bases, with 17 bases remaining between them. This CDR3 region has 16 residues. CDR3 residues: CASSGSRTRVNTEAFF. CDR3 coding DNA: TGTGCCAGCAGCGGGAGTAGAACTAGGGTGAACACTGAAGCTTTCTTT.

Turning to this clonotype: A library prepared for alpha chains yielded this beta chain as an off-target read; its size is of little meaning. The chain's CDR3 is CASSRGGAGQETQYF. In nucleotides, the CDR3 is TGTGCCAGCTCCCGCGGGGGCGCGGGGCAAGAGACCCAGTACTTC. This chain links TRBV18 with TRBJ2-5; possible D gene TRBD2, 7 bases. In germline, CDR1 is KGHSH, CDR2 LQKENI. Trimming cost V 6 bases and J 2 bases, with 16 bases left between them. The CDR3 is made up of 15 amino acids.

This clonotype came up many times. This beta chain lies outside the target of a library built for alpha chains; its clone size means little. The J gene is TRBJ2-7, the V gene TRBV7-2; D is unresolved. Between the trimmed V and J ends, which lost 2 bases and 6 bases, there was a span of 11 bases. CDR3 length: 13 residues. Germline values: CDR1 SGHTA, CDR2 FQGNSA. The CDR3 spells CASSLWKTREQYF. Written as DNA, the CDR3 is TGTGCCAGCAGCTTATGGAAAACCCGCGAGCAGTACTTC.

This clonotype was seen ten or more times. This beta chain represents an off-target read in a library built for alpha chains; its size is of limited meaning. The rearrangement joins TRBV5-5 to TRBJ2-3, with unresolved D. V dropped 4 bases and J dropped 2 bases, with 2 bases sitting between them. The CDR3 contains 11 residues. CDR1 is SGHKS and CDR2 is YYEKEE in the germline V gene (reference sequence). CDR3: CASSVTDTQYF. DNA for the CDR3: TGTGCCAGCAGCGTCACAGATACGCAGTATTTT.

This clonotype is deemed medium-sized (0.01 to 0.1%). This beta chain is a stray sequence in a library constructed for alpha chains; its clone size is not meaningful. The J gene is TRBJ2-3, the V gene TRBV7-9, with 9 positions matching TRBD2. This CDR3 region has 16 residues. CDR1 and CDR2 from the germline V gene are SEHNR and FQNEAQ (reference sequence). The junction had 5 bases not matched to a gene; V was cut back by 3 bases and J by 1 base. This chain's CDR3 is CASSFSGGEGTDTQYF. DNA of the CDR3: TGTGCCAGCAGCTTTAGCGGGGGTGAGGGCACAGATACGCAGTATTTT.

On this clonotype itself: The library was designed around alpha chains, so this beta chain is a stray read whose abundance carries little weight. V is TRBV6-2 or TRBV6-3 and J is TRBJ1-5; TRBD1 matches at 7 bases. CDR3 length: 14 amino acids. Germline lookup yields CDR1 MNHEY and CDR2 SVGEGT. CDR3 coding DNA: TGTGCTACCCGGGCGACAGGGCCCAATCAGCCCCAGCATTTT. The encoded protein is CATRATGPNQPQHF.

This clonotype was recorded many times. Because this beta chain is a stray read in a library intended to capture alpha chains, its abundance should not be given much weight. The J gene is TRBJ2-1, the V gene TRBV7-9; 9 nucleotides match TRBD2. The germline V gene encodes CDR1 SEHNR and CDR2 FQNEAQ (reference sequence). Trimming took 5 bases from V and 2 from J; bases not matched to a gene: 1. This CDR3 is built from 14 residues. The chain's CDR3 is CASSRTSAYNEQFF. For the CDR3, the DNA is TGTGCCAGCAGCCGGACTAGCGCCTACAATGAGCAGTTCTTC.

The sample holds many counts of this clonotype. The size of this beta chain means little, since it is a stray read in a library made for alpha chains. The rearrangement links TRBV7-3 to TRBJ2-2; 7 bases are a match to TRBD1. J lost 1 base, V lost 5 bases, and 4 bases had no gene match. This CDR3 has 15 residues. Germline values: CDR1 SGHTA, CDR2 FQGTGA. The DNA of the CDR3 is TGTGCCAGCAGCCGACAGGGCCTGAACACCGGGGAGCTGTTTTTT. Residues: CASSRQGLNTGELFF.

This clonotype is classed as medium-sized. Since the library was made to target alpha chains, this beta chain is a stray read and its abundance is not meaningful. CDR3 bases: TGTGCCACCAGTGATGCCGGGACAGAAGATACGCAGTATTTT. It encodes CATSDAGTEDTQYF. The V gene is TRBV24-1, the J gene TRBJ2-3, with 7 bases lining up with TRBD1. Germline loops: CDR1 KGHDR, CDR2 SFDVKD. The CDR3 is made up of 14 amino acids. V lost 3 bases, J lost 5 bases, and 4 bases stayed unmatched.

This clonotype was counted at least ten times. The size of this beta chain means little, since it is a stray read in a library made for alpha chains. This sequence joins TRBV7-3 and TRBJ2-3; no reliable D call. Germline V gives CDR1 SGHTA, CDR2 FQGTGA. The CDR3 is 15 residues long. V shed 0 bases and J shed 3 bases, with 10 bases lying between them. CDR3 sequence (DNA): TGTGCCAGCAGCTTAACTTCGGCGTCGACAGATACGCAGTATTTT. Residues: CASSLTSASTDTQYF.

Many counts were recorded for this clonotype. Within a library made for alpha chains, this beta chain is off target, and its count is uninformative. The rearrangement joins TRBV5-4 to TRBJ2-7; 13 bases are a match to TRBD2. The germline CDR1 and CDR2 sequences are SGHNT and YYREEE (reference sequence). This CDR3 spans 15 amino acids. Trimming removed 4 bases from V and 4 bases from J; junction bases left unmatched: 5. CDR3 region: CASSPGLAGQYEQYF. In DNA, the CDR3 is TGTGCCAGCAGCCCGGGACTAGCGGGGCAGTACGAGCAGTACTTC.

This clonotype was counted many times. The library was designed around alpha chains, so this beta chain is a stray read whose abundance carries little weight. The CDR3 region has the DNA TGTGCCAGCAGTTACCTACAGGGGCTGAACTATGGCTACACCTTC. It codes for CASSYLQGLNYGYTF. J is TRBJ1-2 and V is TRBV6-5; 7 bases match TRBD1. V shed 2 bases and J 2 bases; nucleotides not matched to a gene: 5. Germline CDR1 MNHEY, CDR2 SVGAGI. This CDR3 is 15 amino acids long.

By share, this clonotype counts as medium-sized. This beta chain was picked up by a library intended for alpha chains and is off target, so its count carries little meaning. The V call is TRBV24-1, the J call TRBJ2-2; TRBD1 might be the D (6 bases). CDR1 and CDR2 (germline): KGHDR, SFDVKD. V shed 7 bases and J shed 1 base, with 9 bases lying between them. The CDR3 is 14 residues long. CDR3 protein: CATRGDMNTGELFF. CDR3 sequence (DNA): TGTGCCACCAGGGGGGACATGAACACCGGGGAGCTGTTTTTT.

This clonotype was seen ten or more times. This beta chain represents an off-target read in a library built for alpha chains; its size is of limited meaning. The V call is TRBV2, the J call TRBJ1-1; the D is unclear. The CDR3 loop spans 13 amino acids. Germline CDR1 reads SNHLY; CDR2 reads FYNNEI. V gave up 4 bases and J gave up 1 base, with 7 bases separating them. The CDR3 sequence: CASSVQTNTEAFF. CDR3 bases: TGTGCCAGCAGTGTTCAAACGAACACTGAAGCTTTCTTT. The full variable domain, completed using reference TRBV2 and TRBJ1-1, is EPEVTQTPSHQVTQMGQEVILRCVPISNHLYFYWYRQILGQKVEFLVSFYNNEISEKSEIFDDQFSVERPDGSNFTLKIRSTKLEDSAMYFCASSVQTNTEAFFGQGTRLTVV.

This clonotype appeared many times. As an off-target read in a library built for alpha chains, this beta chain has a frequency of little significance. The chain combines TRBV6-2 or TRBV6-3 with TRBJ1-2, with D maybe TRBD1 (5 bases). Trimming removed 2 bases at V and 3 bases at J, with 13 bases between. Looked up from germline, CDR1 is MNHEY and CDR2 is SVGEGT. The CDR3 contains 15 residues. Written as DNA, the CDR3 is TGTGCCAGCAGTTACCTAACAACAGGACACTATGGCTACACCTTC. Protein: CASSYLTTGHYGYTF.